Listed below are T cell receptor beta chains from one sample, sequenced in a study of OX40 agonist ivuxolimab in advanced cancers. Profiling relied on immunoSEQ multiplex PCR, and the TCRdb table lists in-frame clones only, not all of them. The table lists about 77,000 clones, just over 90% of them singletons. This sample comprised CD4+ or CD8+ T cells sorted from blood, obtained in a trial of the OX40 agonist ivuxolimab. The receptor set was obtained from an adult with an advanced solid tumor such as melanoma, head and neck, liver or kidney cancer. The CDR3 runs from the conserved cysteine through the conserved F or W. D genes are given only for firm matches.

CASSALGTGGLEPQHF,TRBV28,TRBJ1-5,TRBD1
CASSDGKSHEQFF,TRBV6-4,TRBJ2-1,.
CASGQGNTYEQYF,TRBV5-1,TRBJ2-7,TRBD1
CATRDISFYEQFF,TRBV19,TRBJ2-1,.
CASSSQASGANVLTF,TRBV19,TRBJ2-6,.
CASTFRTPGEQYF,TRBV7-2,TRBJ2-7,.
CASSLVDRLSYEQYF,TRBV11-2,TRBJ2-7,.
CASSLAASGTTYEQYF,TRBV7-2,TRBJ2-7,.
CASSIPWTSGNNEQFF,TRBV19,TRBJ2-1,TRBD2
CASSQLRSDTQYF,TRBV4-1,TRBJ2-3,.
CASSYSFVNSGNTIYF,TRBV6-5,TRBJ1-3,.
CASSYNREGNQPQHF,TRBV5-8,TRBJ1-5,.
CASSLYPPGQGLHEQYF,TRBV27,.,TRBD1
CATRYRVNPSQPQHF,TRBV6-5,TRBJ1-5,.
CASSLGTGKGQETQYF,TRBV27,TRBJ2-5,TRBD1
CASRGVEQFF,TRBV6-5,TRBJ2-1,.
CASSPNSINQPQHF,TRBV7-8,TRBJ1-5,.
CASSEIPGRGIRLSNQPQHF,TRBV6-4,TRBJ1-5,.
CASSLTADDTGELFF,TRBV11-1,TRBJ2-2,.
CAWHSGTARGEQYF,TRBV30,TRBJ2-7,.
CASSRTGAMNTEAFF,TRBV19,TRBJ1-1,.
CASSPRTVSTDTQYF,TRBV5-1,TRBJ2-3,.
CASSQGGGRANNEQFF,TRBV4-3,TRBJ2-1,TRBD2
CASSLRGTFETQYF,TRBV7-3,TRBJ2-5,.